The 23 T cell receptor beta chains below come from one sample, sequenced in a study of blood T cell repertoires in COVID-19. Sequencing was performed with immunoSEQ multiplex PCR; in TCRdb, only in-frame clones are kept and a portion is missing. The sample has 150,000 to 200,000 clones, around four fifths seen once; the top ten hold approximately 2.8%. Sequences were obtained from peripheral blood. Receptors originate from a man between 65 and 85 years old with acute or convalescent COVID-19.

This clone appeared a few times. This chain connects TRBV18 to TRBJ2-5, with 8 bases aligning to TRBD1. The CDR3 totals 14 residues. The V and J ends lost 3 bases and 5 bases, in that order; junction bases with no gene match: 5. The V gene's germline CDR1 is KGHSH and CDR2 LQKENI. The CDR3 protein is CASSPGQGMETQYF. The DNA for the CDR3 is TGTGCCAGCTCACCCGGACAGGGCATGGAGACCCAGTACTTC.

The V and J genes are TRBV19 and TRBJ1-4; 7 bases are a match to TRBD1. Germline values: CDR1 LNHDA, CDR2 SQIVND (reference sequence). V was clipped by 6 bases and J by 2 bases; unmatched bases: 6. CDR3 length: 15 residues. In DNA, the CDR3 is TGTGCCAGTAGCCAGCAGGGGGGCACTAATGAAAAACTGTTTTTT. Translating it yields CASSQQGGTNEKLFF.

The chain combines TRBV18 with TRBJ2-3; D call uncertain. Germline V lookup: CDR1 KGHSH, CDR2 LQKENI. This CDR3 contains 14 residues. Trimming removed 2 bases at V and 0 bases at J, with 6 bases between. CDR3 amino acids: CASSPSYSTDTQYF. Written as DNA, the CDR3 is TGTGCCAGCTCACCATCCTACAGCACAGATACGCAGTATTTT.

The V gene is TRBV5-1, the J gene TRBJ1-1; 8 bases fit TRBD1. The V gene's germline CDR1 is SGHRS and CDR2 YFSETQ. The CDR3 spans 14 residues. The junction had 7 bases not matched to a gene; V was cut back by 4 bases and J by 5 bases. The chain's CDR3 is CASSTDRGRTEAFF. The DNA for the CDR3 is TGCGCCAGCAGCACCGACAGGGGAAGAACTGAAGCTTTCTTT. The complete variable domain, with remaining parts taken from reference TRBV5-1 and TRBJ1-1, reads KAGVTQTPRYLIKTRGQQVTLSCSPISGHRSVSWYQQTPGQGLQFLFEYFSETQRNKGNFPGRFSGRQFSNSRSEMNVSTLELGDSALYLCASSTDRGRTEAFFGQGTRLTVV.

The chain recombines TRBV14 with TRBJ1-1; 8 positions match TRBD1. V was clipped by 4 bases and J by 1 base; unmatched bases: 5. The CDR3 extends over 15 amino acids. Germline CDR1 and CDR2: SGHDN and FVKESK. The CDR3 DNA sequence: TGTGCCAGCAGCCTGAGGACAGGGCGGAACACTGAAGCTTTCTTT. This encodes CASSLRTGRNTEAFF. Looking up the rest from reference TRBV14 and TRBJ1-1 gives the full variable domain: EAGVTQFPSHSVIEKGQTVTLRCDPISGHDNLYWYRRVMGKEIKFLLHFVKESKQDESGMPNNRFLAERTGGTYSTLKVQPAELEDSGVYFCASSLRTGRNTEAFFGQGTRLTVV.

The chain's CDR3 is CASSSAVAKGNEQFF. Written as DNA, the CDR3 is TGTGCCAGCAGCTCAGCGGTAGCTAAAGGCAATGAGCAGTTCTTC. The chain carries TRBV9 and TRBJ2-1; a possible D gene is TRBD2 (5 bases). This CDR3 contains 15 residues. CDR1 is SGDLS, CDR2 YYNGEE, per germline. Trimming shortened V by 4 bases and J by 6 bases, and 17 bases separated the two germline ends.

This chain uses TRBV7-6 with TRBJ2-2; 7 bases fit TRBD1. The junction had 6 bases not matched to a gene; V was cut back by 4 bases and J by 4 bases. This CDR3 region has 15 residues. The germline gives CDR1 SGHVS, CDR2 FNYEAQ. The chain's CDR3 is CASSSANRGTGELFF. CDR3 bases: TGTGCCAGCAGCTCGGCTAACAGGGGCACCGGGGAGCTGTTTTTT.

The V and J genes are TRBV5-1 and TRBJ2-1, with TRBD2 identical over 12 bases. Germline V gene lookup returns CDR1 SGHRS and CDR2 YFSETQ. The CDR3 consists of 16 residues. The trim removed 3 bases at V and 4 bases at J, leaving 5 bases unmatched. For the CDR3, the DNA is TGCGCCAGCAGCTCTCCTAGCGGGGGGGCGTACAATGAGCAGTTCTTC. Translated: CASSSPSGGAYNEQFF.

This rearrangement joins TRBV4-1 to TRBJ2-2; TRBD1 aligns across 8 bases. Per the germline V gene, CDR1 is MGHRA and CDR2 is YSYEKL. The CDR3 spans 17 residues. After removal of 4 bases from V and 0 bases from J, the junction contained 7 bases not matched to a gene. The CDR3 region is CASSLNDRGTNTGELFF. CDR3 nucleotide sequence: TGCGCCAGCAGCCTAAACGACAGGGGCACGAACACCGGGGAGCTGTTTTTT.

This clone appeared a few times. The chain is built from TRBV6-6 and TRBJ2-3; TRBD1 is a possible D gene (6 bases). From germline, CDR1 is MNHNY and CDR2 SVGAGI (reference sequence). Between the trimmed V and J ends, which lost 6 bases and 4 bases, there was a span of 17 bases. The CDR3 is 15 residues long. The CDR3 nucleotides are TGTGCCAGCAGCCCTACAGGGTCGCAGGCAGATACGCAGTATTTT. It specifies CASSPTGSQADTQYF.

The V call is TRBV19, the J call TRBJ2-5; 8 bases match TRBD1. CDR1 LNHDA and CDR2 SQIVND come from the germline V gene (reference sequence). Trimming removed 3 bases from V and 1 base from J; junction bases left unmatched: 13. This CDR3 comprises 18 residues. The CDR3, as DNA: TGTGCCAGTAGTATCGGTGGTACAGGGGGTCAACGCCAAGAGACCCAGTACTTC. Protein: CASSIGGTGGQRQETQYF.

The chain carries TRBV9 and TRBJ1-1, with D possibly being TRBD1 (5 bases). In germline, CDR1 is SGDLS, CDR2 YYNGEE. Trimming stripped 4 bases from V and 6 bases from J, with 13 bases between. The CDR3 sequence is 13 residues long. The CDR3 is CASSRDMTAEAFF. The CDR3 bases are TGTGCCAGCAGCCGAGATATGACAGCTGAAGCTTTCTTT.

CDR3 in DNA: TGTGCCAGCGGGGCGTGGGTGAGAAGGGGTATCGACTACACCTTC. Translated: CASGAWVRRGIDYTF. V usage is TRBV27 and J usage is TRBJ1-2, with D perhaps matching TRBD1 (5 bases). The CDR3 totals 15 residues. The germline gives CDR1 MNHEY, CDR2 SMNVEV (reference sequence). Trimming removed 8 bases at V and 10 bases at J, with 26 bases between.

The chain carries TRBV6-5 and TRBJ2-3; 9 nucleotides align to TRBD1. CDR3 length: 15 amino acids. Germline CDR1 is MNHEY and CDR2 is SVGAGI. Trimming took 3 bases from V and 4 from J; bases not matched to a gene: 5. The CDR3 here is CASSYGQGTPDTQYF. Here the CDR3 DNA reads TGTGCCAGCAGTTATGGACAGGGGACCCCAGATACGCAGTATTTT.

V and J are TRBV7-8 and TRBJ1-3; 7 nucleotides match TRBD1. The length of the CDR3 is 14 residues. The germline gives CDR1 SGHVS, CDR2 FQNEAQ. The V gene end was trimmed by 5 bases and the J gene end by 4 bases; junction bases not matched to a gene: 5. CDR3 nucleotide sequence: TGTGCCAGCAGCGCGACAGGGACCGGAAACACCATATATTTT. Protein product: CASSATGTGNTIYF.

This clone was observed a few times. The rearrangement joins TRBV19 to TRBJ2-3; D call uncertain. Germline V gene data show CDR1 as LNHDA and CDR2 as SQIVND (reference sequence). Trimming took off 3 bases at V and 3 bases at J, with 4 bases between the two ends. The CDR3 extends over 12 amino acids. The CDR3 nucleotides read TGTGCCAGTAGTATGTTAACAGATACGCAGTATTTT. As protein: CASSMLTDTQYF.

This clone occurred once. The CDR3 here is CASSLLGTGPMNTEAFF. As DNA, the CDR3 is TGCGCCAGCAGCTTGCTTGGGACAGGGCCCATGAACACTGAAGCTTTCTTT. The genes are TRBV5-1 and TRBJ1-1; 9 bases fit TRBD1. J gave up 0 bases and V 1 base, and 7 bases lay outside the gene matches. The CDR3 has 17 residues. The germline gives CDR1 SGHRS, CDR2 YFSETQ.

This chain connects TRBV6-5 to TRBJ1-1, with unresolved D. The CDR3 loop spans 13 amino acids. CDR1 and CDR2 from the germline V gene are MNHEY and SVGAGI. Trimming removed 8 bases from V and 5 bases from J, with 15 bases in between. In DNA, the CDR3 is TGTGCCAGCTTCCCCGGGGTAAGGACTGAAGCTTTCTTT. The encoded protein is CASFPGVRTEAFF.

In its sample, this clone was seen once. The rearrangement links TRBV25-1 to TRBJ1-3; D remains ambiguous. This CDR3 has 14 residues. CDR1 is MGHDK and CDR2 is SYGVNS in the germline V gene. V was shortened by 3 bases and J by 0 bases, with 6 bases between the two germline ends. CDR3 region: CASSDPGSGNTIYF. In DNA, the CDR3 is TGTGCCAGCAGTGACCCGGGCTCTGGAAACACCATATATTTT.

The sample holds one count of this clone. The chain is built from TRBV5-8 and TRBJ2-1; 9 bases match TRBD2. The CDR3 contains 18 residues. The V gene end was trimmed by 5 bases and the J gene end by 5 bases; junction bases not matched to a gene: 17. CDR1 and CDR2 from the germline V gene are SGHTS and YDEGEE. Here the CDR3 reads CASRRRPGLAPSNNEQFF. The DNA for the CDR3 is TGTGCCAGCAGGCGACGTCCGGGACTAGCCCCTTCTAACAATGAGCAGTTCTTC.

CDR3 bases: TGTGCCAGCAGCGTAGACATTTATGGCTACACCTTC. Amino acid sequence: CASSVDIYGYTF. This sequence joins TRBV9 and TRBJ1-2; D unresolved. Trimming took off 0 bases at V and 5 bases at J, with 5 bases between the two ends. Germline V lookup: CDR1 SGDLS, CDR2 YYNGEE. The CDR3 loop spans 12 amino acids.

Here the CDR3 DNA reads TGTGCCACCAGCCCCCGTGGGACAGGGGAGAATCAGCCCCAGCATTTT. It codes for CATSPRGTGENQPQHF. The genes are TRBV24-1 and TRBJ1-5; 10 bases map to TRBD1. Trimming at V came to 7 bases and at J to 4 bases, leaving 9 bases not matched to a gene. CDR3 length: 16 residues. Germline CDR1 reads KGHDR; CDR2 reads SFDVKD.

This clone was picked up a small number of times. The J gene is TRBJ1-2, the V gene TRBV28; 9 nucleotides align to TRBD1. This CDR3 is built from 15 residues. V lost 6 bases to trimming and J lost 5 bases; unmatched junction nucleotides: 10. Germline V gene lookup returns CDR1 MDHEN and CDR2 SYDVKM. The CDR3 nucleotides are TGTGCCAGCAGCCCAGGACAGGGGAAGTCTTATGGCTACACCTTC. Protein: CASSPGQGKSYGYTF.